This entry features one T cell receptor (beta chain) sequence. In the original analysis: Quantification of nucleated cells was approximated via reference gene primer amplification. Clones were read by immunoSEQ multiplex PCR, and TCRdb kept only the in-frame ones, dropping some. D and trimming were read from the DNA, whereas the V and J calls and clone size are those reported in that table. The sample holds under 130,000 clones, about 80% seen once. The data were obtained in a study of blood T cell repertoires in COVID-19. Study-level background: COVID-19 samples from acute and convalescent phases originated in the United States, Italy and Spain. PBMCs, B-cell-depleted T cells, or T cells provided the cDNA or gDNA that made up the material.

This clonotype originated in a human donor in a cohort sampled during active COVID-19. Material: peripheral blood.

CDR3 coding DNA: TGTGCCAGCAGCACCCAGGTAGCGGGGGCCAGCACAGATACGCAGTATTTT. Translating it yields CASSTQVAGASTDTQYF. The chain uses TRBV7-2 and TRBJ2-3, with 9 bases aligning to TRBD2. The CDR3 runs to 17 residues. V was clipped by 5 bases and J by 0 bases; unmatched bases: 9. The germline V gene has CDR1 SGHTA and CDR2 FQGNSA. Filled out from reference TRBV7-2 and TRBJ2-3, the complete variable domain reads GAGVSQSPSNKVTEKGKDVELRCDPISGHTALYWYRQSLGQGLEFLIYFQGNSAPDKSGLPSDRFSAERTGGSVSTLTIQRTQQEDSAVYLCASSTQVAGASTDTQYFGPGTRLTVL.